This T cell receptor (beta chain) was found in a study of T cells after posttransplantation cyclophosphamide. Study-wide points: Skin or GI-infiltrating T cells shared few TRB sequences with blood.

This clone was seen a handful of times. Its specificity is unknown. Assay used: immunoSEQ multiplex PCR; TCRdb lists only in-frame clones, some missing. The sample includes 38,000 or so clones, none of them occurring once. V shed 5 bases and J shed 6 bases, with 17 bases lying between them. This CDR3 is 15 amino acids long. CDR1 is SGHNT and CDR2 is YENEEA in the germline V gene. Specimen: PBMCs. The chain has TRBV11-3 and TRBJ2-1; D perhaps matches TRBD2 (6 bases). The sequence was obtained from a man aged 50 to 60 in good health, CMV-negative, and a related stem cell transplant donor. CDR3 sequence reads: CASSPRDSPVNEQFF. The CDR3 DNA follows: TGTGCCAGCAGCCCTCGGGACTCGCCCGTCAATGAGCAGTTCTTC.